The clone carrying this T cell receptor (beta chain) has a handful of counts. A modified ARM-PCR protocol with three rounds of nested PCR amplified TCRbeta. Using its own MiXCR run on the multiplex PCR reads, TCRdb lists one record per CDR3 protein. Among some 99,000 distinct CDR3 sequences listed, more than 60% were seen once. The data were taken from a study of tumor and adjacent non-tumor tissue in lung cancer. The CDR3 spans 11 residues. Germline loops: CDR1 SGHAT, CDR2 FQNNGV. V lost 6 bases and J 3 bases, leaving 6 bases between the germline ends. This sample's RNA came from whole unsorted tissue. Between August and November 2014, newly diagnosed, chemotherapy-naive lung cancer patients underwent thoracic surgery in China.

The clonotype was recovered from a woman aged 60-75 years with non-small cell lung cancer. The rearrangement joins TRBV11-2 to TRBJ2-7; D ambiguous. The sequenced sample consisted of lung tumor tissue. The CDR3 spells CASRKSYEQYF. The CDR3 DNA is TGTGCCAGCAGAAAAAGCTACGAGCAGTACTTC.